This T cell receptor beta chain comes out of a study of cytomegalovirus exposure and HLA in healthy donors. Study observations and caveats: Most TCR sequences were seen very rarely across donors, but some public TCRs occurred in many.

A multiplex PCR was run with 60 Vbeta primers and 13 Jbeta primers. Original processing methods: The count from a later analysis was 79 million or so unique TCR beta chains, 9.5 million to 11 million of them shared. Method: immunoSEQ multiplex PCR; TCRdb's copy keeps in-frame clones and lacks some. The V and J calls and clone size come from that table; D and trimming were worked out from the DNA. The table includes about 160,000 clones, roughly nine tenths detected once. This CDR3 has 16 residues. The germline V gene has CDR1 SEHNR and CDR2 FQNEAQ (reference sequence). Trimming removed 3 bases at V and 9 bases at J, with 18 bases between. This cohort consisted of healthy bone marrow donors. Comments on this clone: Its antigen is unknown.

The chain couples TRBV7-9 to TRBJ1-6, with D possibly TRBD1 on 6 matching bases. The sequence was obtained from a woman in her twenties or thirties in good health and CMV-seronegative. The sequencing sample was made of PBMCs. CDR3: CASSFQGQVGSSPLHF. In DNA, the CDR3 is TGTGCCAGCAGCTTCCAGGGACAAGTGGGGAGTTCACCCCTCCACTTT.